The 21 T cell receptor beta chains below come from one sample, sequenced in a study of cytomegalovirus exposure and HLA in healthy donors. Data came from immunoSEQ multiplex PCR; TCRdb stores just in-frame clones and leaves some out. The sample has roughly 70,000 clones; about 82% are singletons. Source material: PBMCs. These receptors all come from a man aged 25-45 years in good health and CMV-seronegative.

The CDR3 reads CASSVTENTEAFF. The CDR3, as DNA: TGTGCCAGCAGTGTTACAGAGAACACTGAAGCTTTCTTT. The rearrangement joins TRBV27 to TRBJ1-1; D unresolved. The ends were cut back, 5 bases at V and 1 base at J, with 8 bases in the middle. The germline V gene encodes CDR1 MNHEY and CDR2 SMNVEV (reference sequence). This CDR3 comprises 13 residues.

The chain links TRBV6-5 to TRBJ2-2; no reliable D call. Germline CDR1 reads MNHEY; CDR2 reads SVGAGI. CDR3 length equals 16 residues. V lost 0 bases to trimming and J lost 4 bases, with 12 bases between them. CDR3 amino acids: CASSYSTTDGTGELFF. Written as DNA, the CDR3 is TGTGCCAGCAGTTACTCGACAACGGATGGCACCGGGGAGCTGTTTTTT.

This clone was observed a single time. This sequence joins TRBV2 and TRBJ2-1; D is uncertain. Trimming took off 7 bases at V and 2 bases at J, with 12 bases between the two ends. Germline CDR1 and CDR2: SNHLY and FYNNEI. The CDR3 length is 14 residues. In DNA, the CDR3 is TGTGCCAGCAAGGCGGTCGGAGCCTACAATGAGCAGTTCTTC. This translates into CASKAVGAYNEQFF.

This rearrangement joins TRBV2 to TRBJ2-7; 8 bases match TRBD2. CDR1 and CDR2 (germline): SNHLY, FYNNEI. This CDR3 has 15 residues. V trimming: 7 bases; J trimming: 3 bases; junction bases outside the gene matches: 11. The CDR3 is CASIGSGLADYEQYV. The CDR3 DNA sequence: TGTGCCAGCATCGGCTCAGGACTAGCCGACTACGAGCAGTACGTC.

Concerning this clone itself: Other DNA sequences from this sample encode an identical CDR3 as well. V is TRBV4-2 and J is TRBJ2-5, with 9 bases fitting TRBD2. The germline V gene encodes CDR1 LGHNA and CDR2 YNFKEQ. The V and J ends lost 1 base and 3 bases, in that order; junction bases with no gene match: 3. This CDR3 contains 15 residues. The CDR3 coding sequence is TGTGCCAGCAGCCAAGGGGTAGCGGGAGAAGAGACCCAGTACTTC. Translated, it gives CASSQGVAGEETQYF.

The CDR3 reads CASTQASSGNNEQFF. The DNA for the CDR3 is TGTGCCAGTACCCAGGCGTCTAGCGGGAACAATGAGCAGTTCTTC. The chain combines TRBV19 with TRBJ2-1; TRBD2 matches 9 bases. The CDR3 runs to 15 residues. Germline lookup yields CDR1 LNHDA and CDR2 SQIVND (reference sequence). V shed 7 bases and J 5 bases; nucleotides not matched to a gene: 9.

This clone was counted a few times. The chain has TRBV30 and TRBJ1-5; TRBD1 is a possible D gene (5 bases). Germline CDR1 reads GTSNPN; CDR2 reads SVGIG (reference sequence). CDR3 length: 14 residues. V was cut by 2 bases and J by 6 bases, with 14 bases left in between. Here the CDR3 DNA reads TGTGCCTGGAGTTCCACAGGCTCTCGTCAGCCCCAGCATTTT. Protein product: CAWSSTGSRQPQHF.

The V and J genes are TRBV5-4 and TRBJ2-6; a weak D match, TRBD2 (5 bases). Trimming took 0 bases from V and 1 from J, leaving 5 bases between them. Germline CDR1 SGHNT, CDR2 YYREEE (reference sequence). CDR3 length: 15 residues. For the CDR3, the DNA is TGTGCCAGCAGCTTGGGAGGGTCTGGGGCCAACGTCCTGACTTTC. This translates into CASSLGGSGANVLTF. The whole variable domain, remainder taken from reference TRBV5-4 and TRBJ2-6, is ETGVTQSPTHLIKTRGQQVTLRCSSQSGHNTVSWYQQALGQGPQFIFQYYREEENGRGNFPPRFSGLQFPNYSSELNVNALELDDSALYLCASSLGGSGANVLTFGAGSRLTVL.

The rearrangement joins TRBV4-2 to TRBJ2-1, with D perhaps TRBD2 (6 bases). The V end was cut by 1 base, the J end by 8 bases, with 12 bases between. CDR1 is LGHNA, CDR2 YNFKEQ, per germline. This CDR3 has 14 residues. CDR3 amino acids: CASSQGGDWDEQFF. The CDR3 DNA is TGTGCCAGCAGCCAAGGGGGGGATTGGGATGAGCAGTTCTTC.

The chain links TRBV4-1 to TRBJ2-7; perhaps TRBD1 as D (6 bases). This CDR3 comprises 14 residues. Trimming removed 6 bases from V and 6 bases from J, with 18 bases in between. Per germline, CDR1 MGHRA and CDR2 YSYEKL. CDR3 nucleotides: TGCGCCAGCAGTCACGGCGGACAGTCTTCCGAGCAGTACTTC. Translated: CASSHGGQSSEQYF.

This chain links TRBV5-6 with TRBJ2-7; 11 nucleotides match TRBD2. CDR3 size: 14 residues. In germline, CDR1 is SGHDT, CDR2 YYEEEE. Unmatched junction bases numbered 0, after V lost 2 bases and J lost 2 bases. CDR3 sequence: CASSLLAGAYEQYF. The CDR3 DNA reads as TGTGCCAGCAGCTTACTAGCGGGGGCCTACGAGCAGTACTTC.

This clone was seen once. The V gene is TRBV5-1, the J gene TRBJ2-7, with D tentatively TRBD1 (5 bases). CDR3 length: 15 residues. Germline CDR1 is SGHRS and CDR2 is YFSETQ. The ends were cut back, 1 base at V and 2 bases at J, with 13 bases in the middle. In DNA, the CDR3 is TGCGCCAGCAGCTTGTGGGGCAGGCCGACCTACGAGCAGTACGTC. Translated, it gives CASSLWGRPTYEQYV.

The gene calls are TRBV6-6 and TRBJ1-5; no definite D call. CDR3 length: 13 amino acids. Germline-derived CDR1 and CDR2 are MNHNY and SVGAGI (reference sequence). Trimming pared 5 bases from V and 7 bases from J, leaving 12 bases between. The CDR3, as DNA: TGTGCCAGCAGTCCAGTGCCTCAACAGCCCCAGCATTTT. This codes for CASSPVPQQPQHF.

V and J are TRBV29-1 and TRBJ2-7; maybe TRBD1 (5 bases). This CDR3 contains 11 residues. CDR1 and CDR2 (germline): SQVTM, ANQGSEA. The ends were cut back, 4 bases at V and 4 bases at J, with 8 bases in the middle. Here the CDR3 reads CSVVSGYEQYV. Written as DNA, the CDR3 is TGCAGCGTTGTTTCAGGGTACGAGCAGTACGTC.

This chain uses TRBV19 with TRBJ2-3, with TRBD2 matching over 9 bases. Germline CDR1 LNHDA, CDR2 SQIVND (reference sequence). The length of the CDR3 is 15 residues. Trimming cost V 7 bases and J 5 bases; bases outside gene matches: 10. CDR3 in amino acids: CASNRGRAWGDTQYF. The CDR3 DNA follows: TGTGCCAGTAACCGCGGGAGGGCCTGGGGAGATACGCAGTATTTT. Full variable domain (outside the CDR3, taken from reference TRBV19 and TRBJ2-3): DGGITQSPKYLFRKEGQNVTLSCEQNLNHDAMYWYRQDPGQGLRLIYYSQIVNDFQKGDIAEGYSVSREKKESFPLTVTSAQKNPTAFYLCASNRGRAWGDTQYFGPGTRLTVL.

The genes are TRBV28 and TRBJ1-6; 9 nucleotides match TRBD1. The CDR3 covers 17 residues. Unmatched junction bases numbered 12, after V lost 5 bases and J lost 7 bases. CDR1 MDHEN and CDR2 SYDVKM come from the germline V gene. DNA for the CDR3: TGTGCCAGCAGTCACCTCCTGGGCGGGACAGGGAATTCACCCCTCCACTTT. Protein: CASSHLLGGTGNSPLHF.

The chain carries TRBV4-1 and TRBJ2-2, with 8 nucleotides matching TRBD1. Trimming took 4 bases from V and 4 from J; bases not matched to a gene: 11. Germline V lookup: CDR1 MGHRA, CDR2 YSYEKL. The CDR3 consists of 17 residues. CDR3 DNA: TGCGCCAGCAGCCTATCGCCGCAGGGGGCAATCACCGGGGAGCTGTTTTTT. This codes for CASSLSPQGAITGELFF.

This chain uses TRBV7-9 with TRBJ2-5; 9 nucleotides agree with TRBD2. The V segment lost 0 bases and the J segment 1 base; nucleotides outside the gene matches: 12. The CDR3 is 19 amino acids. Germline CDR1 reads SEHNR; CDR2 reads FQNEAQ (reference sequence). The CDR3 sequence: CASSLARRGSSGTQETQYF. Here the CDR3 DNA reads TGTGCCAGCAGCTTAGCCAGAAGAGGGTCTAGCGGGACCCAAGAGACCCAGTACTTC.

The chain combines TRBV5-1 with TRBJ2-7; 8 nucleotides match TRBD1. Germline V gene lookup returns CDR1 SGHRS and CDR2 YFSETQ. The V and J ends lost 5 bases and 4 bases, in that order; junction bases with no gene match: 11. The CDR3 has 15 amino acids. This CDR3 is CASSPKMTGVYEQYF. The CDR3 nucleotides read TGCGCCAGCAGTCCTAAGATGACAGGGGTGTACGAGCAGTACTTC.

The V and J genes are TRBV9 and TRBJ1-3, with D unresolved. The CDR3 totals 15 residues. Trimming left V 0 bases short and J 4 bases short, with 11 bases between. Germline CDR1 SGDLS, CDR2 YYNGEE. The CDR3 loop reads CASSVESGMGNTIYF. The CDR3 DNA sequence: TGTGCCAGCAGCGTAGAGTCGGGGATGGGAAACACCATATATTTT.

The rearrangement links TRBV5-1 to TRBJ1-1; TRBD1 might be the D (6 bases). Germline CDR1 is SGHRS and CDR2 is YFSETQ. Trimming shortened V by 0 bases and J by 1 base, and 10 bases separated the two germline ends. CDR3 size: 15 residues. The CDR3 coding sequence is TGCGCCAGCAGCTTGGAGGGGGTGGGGAACACTGAAGCTTTCTTT. It translates to CASSLEGVGNTEAFF.